The clone carrying this TCR beta chain was detected a few times. Its antigen is currently unknown. The data stem from a study of shared clonotypes between healthy human individuals. V was clipped by 8 bases and J by 7 bases; unmatched bases: 14. Germline V CDR1 and CDR2: LNHDA, SQIVND (reference sequence). The CDR3 spans 15 residues. Findings and limits, study-wide: Genetic and exposure-history diversity was limited by the small donor number. In general, naive subsets displayed greater estimated richness than memory subsets did.

Generated by immunoSEQ multiplex PCR, the TCRdb table keeps only in-frame clones and is missing some. This sample carries about 690,000 clones, 90% of them seen once, and the ten largest clones take roughly 36%. Input material: memory CD8+ T cells from PBMCs. The subset denotes: CD45RO+ cells pooled with CCR7-negative TemRA cells. The V call is TRBV19, the J call TRBJ2-7, with 10 bases fitting TRBD1. The TCR was taken from a man between 18 and 29 years old in good health. Some clones in this sample may be carry-over from other donors' samples. The CDR3 is CASQGPGQGILEQYF. DNA of the CDR3: TGTGCCAGTCAGGGTCCGGGACAGGGGATATTAGAGCAGTACTTC.